The 25 T cell receptor beta chains reported below all come from one sample, sequenced in a study of identical twins. One entry per CDR3 protein, called by TCRdb with MiXCR from the 5' RACE reads. The sample carries about 250,000 distinct CDR3 sequences, about 14% recorded once. The sequencing input was memory (CD45RO+) T cells sorted from blood. Source of these receptors: a woman aged 18-30 years in good health.

A few counts support this clonotype. The chain links TRBV5-1 to TRBJ2-1; weak D call: TRBD2 (6 bases). Per germline, CDR1 SGHRS and CDR2 YFSETQ. V lost 2 bases and J lost 4, with 7 bases in between. CDR3 length: 13 residues. The CDR3 DNA reads as TGCGCCAGCAGCTTACGGGAGTACAATGAGCAGTTCTTC. This gives the protein CASSLREYNEQFF.

This chain links TRBV30 with TRBJ2-5; TRBD1 agrees at 9 bases. V trimming: 6 bases; J trimming: 5 bases; junction bases outside the gene matches: 10. The CDR3 sequence is 14 residues long. Germline assignment: CDR1 GTSNPN and CDR2 SVGIG (reference sequence). The CDR3 loop reads CACGPMTGGETQYF. CDR3 nucleotides: TGTGCCTGCGGCCCCATGACAGGGGGGGAGACCCAGTACTTC.

The table lists this clonotype with a few counts. CDR3 region: CASSFRDRLRADTQYF. Here the CDR3 DNA reads TGTGCCAGCAGCTTCCGGGACAGGCTAAGGGCAGATACGCAGTATTTT. The chain links TRBV11-3 to TRBJ2-3; TRBD1 matches 8 bases. Germline assignment: CDR1 SGHNT and CDR2 YENEEA. The CDR3 contains 16 residues. The V and J ends lost 3 bases and 4 bases, in that order; junction bases with no gene match: 9.

This clonotype was observed a handful of times. The chain couples TRBV5-1 to TRBJ2-5; TRBD1 is a possible D gene (6 bases). The CDR3 consists of 16 residues. V was clipped by 4 bases and J by 2 bases, with 18 bases between them. Germline values: CDR1 SGHRS, CDR2 YFSETQ. This chain's CDR3 is CASSPDRLSGQETQYF. The CDR3 DNA reads TGCGCCAGCAGCCCCGACAGGTTGAGTGGGCAAGAGACCCAGTACTTC.

This clonotype was counted at least ten times. The chain links TRBV5-1 to TRBJ2-3; 8 nucleotides match TRBD2. Germline V gives CDR1 SGHRS, CDR2 YFSETQ. Trimming cost V 4 bases and J 4 bases; bases outside gene matches: 8. This CDR3 is 15 amino acids long. The CDR3 DNA follows: TGCGCCAGCAGCGACGGCGGGGGGCGCGCAGATACGCAGTATTTT. This translates into CASSDGGGRADTQYF.

This clonotype has just a few counts. The rearrangement uses TRBV9 and TRBJ2-3, with D possibly being TRBD2 (7 bases). CDR3 size: 15 residues. Germline-derived CDR1 and CDR2 are SGDLS and YYNGEE. V was shortened by 0 bases and J by 4 bases, with 12 bases between the two germline ends. Here the CDR3 DNA reads TGTGCCAGCAGCGTAGGGGGGGGGCATTCAGATACGCAGTATTTT. Amino acids: CASSVGGGHSDTQYF.

This clonotype occurred a few times. One end of the junction varies from germline; a read error may be responsible. The chain combines TRBV20-1 with TRBJ2-5; D might be TRBD1 or TRBD2, each matching 6 bases. The germline V gene encodes CDR1 DFQATT and CDR2 SNEGSKA (reference sequence). The CDR3 runs to 11 residues. As DNA, the CDR3 is TGCAGTGCCAGAGGGGGGAAGACCCAGTACTTC. Amino acids: CSARGGKTQYF.

J is TRBJ2-1 and V is TRBV20-1; no clear D gene. This CDR3 has 14 residues. Germline CDR1 DFQATT, CDR2 SNEGSKA (reference sequence). V lost 3 bases, J lost 2 bases, and 11 bases lay in between. CDR3 sequence (DNA): TGCAGTGCTAGCCTGGCGGACGCCTACAATGAGCAGTTCTTC. Its translation: CSASLADAYNEQFF.

The genes are TRBV20-1 and TRBJ2-2; TRBD1 or TRBD2 may be the D gene (5 bases each). CDR3 length equals 14 residues. V gave up 0 bases and J gave up 6 bases, with 11 bases separating them. Per the germline V gene, CDR1 is DFQATT and CDR2 is SNEGSKA (reference sequence). The CDR3 loop reads CSARDRGGAGELFF. The CDR3, as DNA: TGCAGTGCTAGAGATCGGGGCGGCGCCGGGGAGCTGTTTTTT.

This clonotype has at least ten counts. V gene TRBV4-2 combines with J gene TRBJ1-1; D is unresolved. Trimming left V 2 bases short and J 3 bases short, with 16 bases between. Germline-derived CDR1 and CDR2 are LGHNA and YNFKEQ. The CDR3 extends over 16 amino acids. CDR3 loop: CASSQKSGGEDTEAFF. The CDR3 nucleotides are TGTGCCAGCAGCCAAAAATCAGGAGGCGAGGACACTGAAGCTTTCTTT.

In this sample, this clonotype turned up a few times. Relative to the germline gene, one junction end is altered; a read error may explain this. The J gene is TRBJ2-7, the V gene TRBV4-1; D perhaps matches TRBD2 (5 bases). Germline V gene data show CDR1 as MGHRA and CDR2 as YSYEKL. The CDR3 extends over 15 amino acids. The CDR3 region is CASSLSVEGTYEQYF. The DNA of the CDR3 is TGCGCCAGTAGCCTAAGCGTTGAGGGAACCTACGAGCAGTACTTC.

This clonotype was seen only a few times. The CDR3 DNA reads as TGTGCCAGCTCACCACAGACGGATGCTAACGAGCAGTACTTC. Protein sequence: CASSPQTDANEQYF. V is TRBV18 and J is TRBJ2-7; D not certain. Trimming took 1 base from V and 5 from J, leaving 12 bases between them. This CDR3 is built from 14 residues. Germline CDR1 and CDR2: KGHSH and LQKENI. The full variable domain, rest sourced from reference TRBV18 and TRBJ2-7, is NAGVMQNPRHLVRRRGQEARLRCSPMKGHSHVYWYRQLPEEGLKFMVYLQKENIIDESGMPKERFSAEFPKEGPSILRIQQVVRGDSAAYFCASSPQTDANEQYFGPGTRLTVT.

This clonotype has a handful of counts. This chain joins TRBV11-1 and TRBJ2-6, with D unclear. CDR1 is SGHAT and CDR2 is FQDESV in the germline V gene (reference sequence). V was trimmed by 3 bases and J by 0 bases, leaving 18 bases between them. This CDR3 comprises 19 residues. The chain's CDR3 is CASSFNPADPFSGANVLTF. The CDR3 DNA is TGTGCCAGCAGCTTCAATCCCGCAGATCCTTTCTCTGGGGCCAACGTCCTGACTTTC. Drawing the rest from reference TRBV11-1 and TRBJ2-6, the complete variable domain is EAEVAQSPRYKITEKSQAVAFWCDPISGHATLYWYRQILGQGPELLVQFQDESVVDDSQLPKDRFSAERLKGVDSTLKIQPAELGDSAMYLCASSFNPADPFSGANVLTFGAGSRLTVL.

This chain joins TRBV5-1 and TRBJ2-6, with D perhaps TRBD1 (6 bases). V gave up 0 bases and J gave up 4 bases, with 11 bases separating them. CDR1 is SGHRS, CDR2 YFSETQ, per germline. This CDR3 is built from 16 residues. CDR3 protein: CASSLDGTTGANVLTF. The CDR3 DNA is TGCGCCAGCAGCTTGGACGGGACAACCGGGGCCAACGTCCTGACTTTC.

This clonotype showed up just a few times. This rearrangement joins TRBV9 to TRBJ1-3, with TRBD1 identical over 8 bases. The V segment lost 0 bases and the J segment 0 bases; nucleotides outside the gene matches: 5. Germline V gene data show CDR1 as SGDLS and CDR2 as YYNGEE. The length of the CDR3 is 17 residues. Written as DNA, the CDR3 is TGTGCCAGCAGCGTAGGACCAGGGGGCCCCTCTGGAAACACCATATATTTT. Its protein product is CASSVGPGGPSGNTIYF.

This chain joins TRBV11-3 and TRBJ2-1, with D maybe TRBD2 (6 bases). Trimming removed 4 bases from V and 4 bases from J, with 14 bases in between. The CDR3 loop spans 15 amino acids. In germline, CDR1 is SGHNT, CDR2 YENEEA. The CDR3 loop reads CASSSTGGYYNEQFF. The CDR3 bases are TGTGCCAGCAGCTCAACAGGAGGGTATTACAATGAGCAGTTCTTC.

The V and J genes are TRBV6-1 and TRBJ2-7, with 8 bases identical to TRBD2. J gave up 3 bases and V 7 bases, and 8 bases lay outside the gene matches. Germline loops: CDR1 MNHNS, CDR2 SASEGT. The CDR3 contains 14 residues. CDR3 DNA: TGTGCCAGCATTCGAAGCGGGAGAGTCTACGAGCAGTACTTC. Protein sequence: CASIRSGRVYEQYF.

The chain is built from TRBV5-6 and TRBJ2-5; TRBD1 is a possible D gene (5 bases). Trimming took 4 bases from V and 3 from J, leaving 22 bases between them. Germline assignment: CDR1 SGHDT and CDR2 YYEEEE. This CDR3 contains 17 residues. The CDR3 nucleotides are TGTGCCAGCAGCAGGCAGGGCGTCCTAGACCAGAAAGAGACCCAGTACTTC. Its protein product is CASSRQGVLDQKETQYF. Full variable domain (outside the CDR3, taken from reference TRBV5-6 and TRBJ2-5): DAGVTQSPTHLIKTRGQQVTLRCSPKSGHDTVSWYQQALGQGPQFIFQYYEEEERQRGNFPDRFSGHQFPNYSSELNVNALLLGDSALYLCASSRQGVLDQKETQYFGPGTRLLVL.

In nucleotides, the CDR3 is TGCAGTGCTAGAGATGATTGGGGCTACACCTTC. Amino acid sequence: CSARDDWGYTF. The rearrangement joins TRBV20-1 to TRBJ1-2; D is ambiguous. The CDR3 length is 11 residues. The germline V gene has CDR1 DFQATT and CDR2 SNEGSKA (reference sequence). Trimming took 0 bases from V and 8 from J, leaving 7 bases between them.

The gene calls are TRBV12-3 or TRBV12-4 and TRBJ2-5, with 10 bases that match TRBD1. The CDR3 is 15 amino acids. Trimming at V came to 5 bases and at J to 5 bases, leaving 8 bases not matched to a gene. The CDR3 loop reads CASSNGQGGSETQYF. CDR3 DNA: TGTGCCAGCAGTAACGGACAGGGGGGTTCGGAGACCCAGTACTTC.

This clonotype has more than one count but fewer than ten. The chain joins TRBV6-1 to TRBJ2-1, with TRBD2 matching over 9 bases. Germline V CDR1 and CDR2: MNHNS, SASEGT. This CDR3 has 15 residues. V gave up 5 bases and J gave up 7 bases; unmatched junction bases: 9. The CDR3: CASSTAGGEGNEQFF. The CDR3 DNA sequence: TGTGCCAGCAGTACAGCGGGAGGAGAGGGAAATGAGCAGTTCTTC.

This clonotype was seen only a few times. The chain is built from TRBV12-3 or TRBV12-4 and TRBJ1-3; 8 bases are a match to TRBD1. This CDR3 comprises 15 residues. Trimming at V came to 2 bases and at J to 5 bases, leaving 5 bases not matched to a gene. CDR3 sequence: CASSLRPGGRNTIYF. CDR3 in DNA: TGTGCCAGCAGTTTAAGGCCAGGGGGCAGAAACACCATATATTTT.

This chain links TRBV6-1 with TRBJ2-5; tentative D call: TRBD2 (7 bases). Germline values: CDR1 MNHNS, CDR2 SASEGT. The CDR3 runs to 14 residues. Trimming removed 5 bases from V and 4 bases from J, with 14 bases in between. Here the CDR3 DNA reads TGTGCCAGCAGTCGCGGGGGCCCTGGAGAGACCCAGTACTTC. Translation gives CASSRGGPGETQYF.

This clonotype occurred a few times. This rearrangement joins TRBV20-1 to TRBJ2-7; 8 positions agree with TRBD2. CDR1 is DFQATT, CDR2 SNEGSKA, per germline (reference sequence). The CDR3 consists of 14 residues. V shed 1 base, J shed 2 bases, and the junction held 4 bases outside the gene matches. Here the CDR3 reads CSARAREATYEQYF. As DNA, the CDR3 is TGCAGTGCTAGAGCGCGGGAGGCTACCTACGAGCAGTACTTC.

The chain uses TRBV20-1 and TRBJ1-5; D gene uncertain. Germline CDR1 is DFQATT and CDR2 is SNEGSKA (reference sequence). The CDR3 has 15 residues. V was shortened by 4 bases and J by 2 bases, with 15 bases between the two germline ends. CDR3 in DNA: TGCAGTGCTAAGAGGCAGCCCGGAGGCAATCAGCCCCAGCATTTT. As protein: CSAKRQPGGNQPQHF.